One and the same sample provided the 29 T cell receptor beta chains below, sequenced in a study of T cell responses to AZD1222 COVID-19 vaccine. Assay: immunoSEQ multiplex PCR; the TCRdb copy retains only in-frame clones and omits some. The sample has about 76,000 clones; over 85% are singletons. Sequencing used peripheral blood, obtained on day 0 of AZD1222 vaccination. The origin of the receptors is an adult in good health.

The V call is TRBV6-5, the J call TRBJ1-6, with D maybe TRBD1 (6 bases). The CDR3 runs to 15 residues. The germline CDR1 and CDR2 sequences are MNHEY and SVGAGI. The ends were cut back, 5 bases at V and 9 bases at J, with 17 bases in the middle. The CDR3 DNA is TGTGCCAGCAGTACGATGGACAGCGGTCGTTCACCCCTCCACTTT. Its protein product is CASSTMDSGRSPLHF.

The V gene is TRBV11-3, the J gene TRBJ2-3; 7 bases are shared with TRBD2. The germline CDR1 and CDR2 sequences are SGHNT and YENEEA. The trim removed 2 bases at V and 4 bases at J, leaving 9 bases unmatched. The CDR3 length is 16 residues. The CDR3 is CASSLFRRGGADTQYF. CDR3 nucleotides: TGTGCCAGCAGCTTATTTAGGAGGGGAGGGGCAGATACGCAGTATTTT. Complete variable domain (other parts from reference TRBV11-3 and TRBJ2-3): EAGVVQSPRYKIIEKKQPVAFWCNPISGHNTLYWYLQNLGQGPELLIRYENEEAVDDSQLPKDRFSAERLKGVDSTLKIQPAELGDSAVYLCASSLFRRGGADTQYFGPGTRLTVL.

The chain carries TRBV3-1 (or the pseudogene TRBV3-2) and TRBJ1-1; D not certain. Trimming cost V 4 bases and J 0 bases, with 12 bases left between them. The CDR3 is made up of 15 amino acids. The germline CDR1 and CDR2 sequences are LGHDT and YNNKEL (reference sequence). This CDR3 is CASSLSDLMNTEAFF. The CDR3, as DNA: TGTGCCAGCAGCCTCTCGGACCTTATGAACACTGAAGCTTTCTTT.

V is TRBV6-5 and J is TRBJ2-7; D might be TRBD2 (5 bases). The CDR3 contains 13 residues. CDR1 is MNHEY, CDR2 SVGAGI, per germline. The V end was cut by 2 bases, the J end by 0 bases, with 5 bases between. CDR3 sequence: CASSYGGSYEQYF. The CDR3 DNA is TGTGCCAGCAGTTACGGAGGCTCCTACGAGCAGTACTTC.

The CDR3 sequence is CASSLAGDPEQFF. The CDR3 DNA sequence: TGTGCCAGCAGCTTGGCAGGGGATCCTGAGCAGTTCTTC. This chain connects TRBV5-4 to TRBJ2-1; TRBD1 might be the D (6 bases). Per the germline V gene, CDR1 is SGHNT and CDR2 is YYREEE (reference sequence). Trimming removed 0 bases from V and 9 bases from J, with 10 bases in between. The CDR3 sequence is 13 residues long.

The chain has TRBV6-5 and TRBJ1-2, with 8 bases lining up with TRBD1. Germline V lookup: CDR1 MNHEY, CDR2 SVGAGI. This CDR3 is 14 amino acids long. Germline trimming cut 2 bases from V and 7 bases from J; bases unmatched to any gene: 6. The CDR3 coding sequence is TGTGCCAGCAGTTACACGGACAGGGAGGCTGGCTACACCTTC. This sequence encodes CASSYTDREAGYTF.

The chain is built from TRBV4-3 and TRBJ2-1, with 12 bases lining up with TRBD2. The germline V gene encodes CDR1 LGHNA and CDR2 YSLEER. There are 16 residues in the CDR3. With 1 base clipped from V and 10 bases from J, the junction kept 8 bases outside the gene matches. CDR3 in amino acids: CASSQVGLAGGAEQFF. In DNA form, the CDR3 reads TGCGCCAGCAGCCAAGTAGGCCTAGCGGGAGGGGCGGAGCAGTTCTTC.

This clone was found a few times. The chain couples TRBV2 to TRBJ1-2; TRBD1 is a possible D gene (6 bases). Trimming removed 7 bases at V and 5 bases at J, with 20 bases between. Germline V gene lookup returns CDR1 SNHLY and CDR2 FYNNEI. The CDR3 runs 15 residues. The CDR3 spells CASNGYRDQSYGYTF. The CDR3 coding sequence is TGTGCCAGCAATGGGTACAGGGATCAGTCTTATGGCTACACCTTC.

The rearrangement joins TRBV30 to TRBJ2-2; D call uncertain. Germline assignment: CDR1 GTSNPN and CDR2 SVGIG (reference sequence). Trimming stripped 2 bases from V and 3 bases from J, with 10 bases between. The CDR3 spans 14 residues. In DNA form, the CDR3 reads TGTGCCTGGAGTCTGACGTGGGACACCGGGGAGCTGTTTTTT. Protein sequence: CAWSLTWDTGELFF.

This chain links TRBV24-1 with TRBJ1-3; D remains ambiguous. CDR1 and CDR2 from the germline V gene are KGHDR and SFDVKD. The CDR3 is 16 amino acids. The V and J ends lost 4 bases and 1 base respectively, with 13 bases between them. DNA of the CDR3: TGTGCCACCAGTGACCCCGGGTCCGGATCTGGAAACACCATATATTTT. Translating gives CATSDPGSGSGNTIYF.

The rearrangement links TRBV2 to TRBJ2-5, with 7 nucleotides matching TRBD2. CDR1 and CDR2 (germline): SNHLY, FYNNEI. The junction had 4 bases not matched to a gene; V was cut back by 2 bases and J by 4 bases. This CDR3 comprises 14 residues. In nucleotides, the CDR3 is TGTGCCAGCAGTGAATGGGGGGGAGGAGAGACCCAGTACTTC. It specifies CASSEWGGGETQYF.

This chain uses TRBV11-1 with TRBJ2-7; D gene uncertain. Looked up from germline, CDR1 is SGHAT and CDR2 is FQDESV (reference sequence). V was cut by 2 bases and J by 3 bases, with 17 bases left in between. The CDR3 spans 16 residues. The CDR3 here is CASSLPPAGQSYEQYF. For the CDR3, the DNA is TGTGCCAGCAGCTTACCCCCAGCCGGGCAGAGCTACGAGCAGTACTTC.

V gene TRBV3-1 (or the pseudogene TRBV3-2) combines with J gene TRBJ1-1, with D unclear. Germline CDR1 and CDR2: LGHDT and YNNKEL (reference sequence). This CDR3 is 16 amino acids long. The V and J ends lost 1 base and 0 bases respectively, with 12 bases between them. The CDR3 DNA reads as TGTGCCAGCAGCCAAGGCAAACGTTTGGTGAACACTGAAGCTTTCTTT. Translation: CASSQGKRLVNTEAFF.

The J gene is TRBJ2-3, the V gene TRBV7-3, with D unresolved. Germline V gene data show CDR1 as SGHTA and CDR2 as FQGTGA. V dropped 2 bases and J dropped 4 bases, with 7 bases sitting between them. The CDR3 extends over 13 amino acids. CDR3 bases: TGTGCCAGCAGCTTACTTTTGCCAGATACGCAGTATTTT. As protein: CASSLLLPDTQYF.

The chain combines TRBV19 with TRBJ2-5; weak D call: TRBD1 (5 bases). The CDR3 is 14 amino acids. The germline V gene has CDR1 LNHDA and CDR2 SQIVND (reference sequence). Trimming took 1 base from V and 4 from J, leaving 10 bases between them. DNA of the CDR3: TGTGCCAGTAGTATAGGCAGGGATCGAGAGACCCAGTACTTC. Its protein is CASSIGRDRETQYF.

The V call is TRBV6-4, the J call TRBJ1-4; D gene ambiguous. V lost 4 bases and J 11 bases, leaving 8 bases between the germline ends. Germline CDR1 is MRHNA and CDR2 is SNTAGT. The CDR3 is 11 residues long. CDR3 sequence (DNA): TGTGCCAGCAGTGCCCCTGGGAAACTGTTTTTT. This translates into CASSAPGKLFF.

This clone came up once. The chain carries TRBV6-4 and TRBJ2-2; D possibly uses TRBD1 or TRBD2 (5 bases each). Trimming removed 4 bases at V and 7 bases at J, with 19 bases between. The CDR3 spans 16 residues. Germline loops: CDR1 MRHNA, CDR2 SNTAGT. The DNA for the CDR3 is TGTGCCAGCAGTGCTACGGGGCAAGATTTCGGCGGGGAGCTGTTTTTT. Its protein is CASSATGQDFGGELFF.

The chain couples TRBV11-3 to TRBJ2-4; D unclear. Germline CDR1 is SGHNT and CDR2 is YENEEA. The CDR3 sequence is 17 residues long. V gave up 5 bases and J gave up 5 bases, with 22 bases separating them. CDR3 amino acids: CASSLTVMDQDENIQYF. The CDR3 DNA sequence: TGTGCCAGCAGCCTAACCGTAATGGATCAAGACGAAAACATTCAGTACTTC.

V is TRBV7-6 and J is TRBJ1-1; D unclear. This CDR3 is built from 13 residues. Trimming left V 5 bases short and J 5 bases short, with 12 bases between. The germline gives CDR1 SGHVS, CDR2 FNYEAQ. As DNA, the CDR3 is TGTGCCAGCAGCCCCGATTCGAGGACTGAAGCTTTCTTT. Translating gives CASSPDSRTEAFF.

The chain couples TRBV5-4 to TRBJ2-1, with 11 bases matching TRBD2. Germline CDR1 reads SGHNT; CDR2 reads YYREEE (reference sequence). The ends lost 5 bases at V and 15 bases at J; junction bases unmatched: 7. This CDR3 is 12 amino acids long. The CDR3 is CASRPSSGRRFF. CDR3 sequence (DNA): TGTGCCAGCAGACCTTCTAGCGGGAGGAGGTTCTTC. Full variable domain (remainder filled in from reference TRBV5-4 and TRBJ2-1): ETGVTQSPTHLIKTRGQQVTLRCSSQSGHNTVSWYQQALGQGPQFIFQYYREEENGRGNFPPRFSGLQFPNYSSELNVNALELDDSALYLCASRPSSGRRFFGPGTRLTVL.

This clone was recorded once. The chain employs TRBV4-1 and TRBJ2-7, with 10 bases fitting TRBD1. The V gene's germline CDR1 is MGHRA and CDR2 YSYEKL. The CDR3 is 15 amino acids. V was clipped by 4 bases and J by 2 bases; unmatched bases: 5. Here the CDR3 reads CASSRPGQGPYEQYF. CDR3 DNA: TGCGCCAGCAGCCGTCCGGGACAGGGGCCCTACGAGCAGTACTTC.

The chain has TRBV21-1 and TRBJ1-3; no check of the table's D call, TRBD1, against the DNA was made. TRBV21-1 is tagged as a pseudogene. The CDR3 covers 19 residues. CDR3 region: CASSRRQGRGGLSGNTIYF. The CDR3 DNA is TGTGCCAGCAGCCGCCGACAGGGGAGGGGGGGCCTCTCTGGAAACACCATATATTTT.

V usage is TRBV7-9 and J usage is TRBJ1-5, with 7 bases aligning to TRBD1. This CDR3 comprises 16 residues. Germline lookup yields CDR1 SEHNR and CDR2 FQNEAQ (reference sequence). Unmatched junction bases numbered 5, after V lost 0 bases and J lost 3 bases. The CDR3 coding sequence is TGTGCCAGCAGCTTAGCAGGGACAGAGTACAATCAGCCCCAGCATTTT. This translates into CASSLAGTEYNQPQHF.

The genes are TRBV10-3 and TRBJ2-3, with 7 bases aligning to TRBD2. Germline trimming cut 0 bases from V and 6 bases from J; bases unmatched to any gene: 6. The germline V gene has CDR1 ENHRY and CDR2 SYGVKD. This CDR3 is 15 amino acids long. CDR3 protein: CAISESTGGEDTQYF. Written as DNA, the CDR3 is TGTGCCATCAGTGAGTCCACGGGAGGCGAGGATACGCAGTATTTT.

The chain joins TRBV27 to TRBJ2-7, with D maybe TRBD1 (5 bases). Germline assignment: CDR1 MNHEY and CDR2 SMNVEV (reference sequence). V was trimmed by 5 bases and J by 0 bases, leaving 8 bases between them. The CDR3 runs 13 residues. The CDR3 protein is CASSTGNSYEQYF. CDR3 in DNA: TGTGCCAGCAGTACAGGAAACTCCTACGAGCAGTACTTC.

This clone was detected only once. J is TRBJ2-3 and V is TRBV25-1; TRBD1 is a possible D gene (6 bases). There are 16 residues in the CDR3. Germline CDR1 reads MGHDK; CDR2 reads SYGVNS. V was shortened by 1 base and J by 4 bases, with 15 bases between the two germline ends. The CDR3 nucleotides read TGTGCCAGCAGTGAATTTGGCAGGGGTGGGGCAGATACGCAGTATTTT. This codes for CASSEFGRGGADTQYF.

The gene calls are TRBV19 and TRBJ1-5; D not certain. V dropped 3 bases and J dropped 0 bases, with 12 bases sitting between them. Germline CDR1 and CDR2: LNHDA and SQIVND (reference sequence). The CDR3 is 16 amino acids. In DNA, the CDR3 is TGTGCCAGTAGTATGTCAGCCGTGGTTAGCAATCAGCCCCAGCATTTT. Encoded protein: CASSMSAVVSNQPQHF.

The chain carries TRBV28 and TRBJ1-1, with D perhaps matching TRBD1 (5 bases). This CDR3 has 13 amino acids. V lost 5 bases, J lost 0 bases, and 7 bases lay in between. Per the germline V gene, CDR1 is MDHEN and CDR2 is SYDVKM. DNA for the CDR3: TGTGCCAGCAGTCGACAGATGAACACTGAAGCTTTCTTT. Protein sequence: CASSRQMNTEAFF.

The chain carries TRBV9 and TRBJ1-1, with 7 nucleotides matching TRBD1. Looked up from germline, CDR1 is SGDLS and CDR2 is YYNGEE. Trimming removed 4 bases from V and 4 bases from J; junction bases left unmatched: 4. This CDR3 contains 13 residues. CDR3 nucleotide sequence: TGTGCCAGCAGCTTCCAGGGGGGCACTGAAGCTTTCTTT. Translation gives CASSFQGGTEAFF.